This T cell receptor (beta chain) was found in a study of cytomegalovirus exposure and HLA in healthy donors listed by TCRdb under 2017. The study in broad terms: According to an earlier analysis of 450 to 650 of the donors, about 179 million T cells yielded 95 million to 140 million unique TCR beta sequences and around 300 Gb of sequence data. An early release that covered approximately 600 HLA-typed donors contained about 300 gigabases of sequencing data and 70 million to 100 million unique TCR sequences. The genetic ancestry cluster associated with self-reported Caucasian donors included 81% of the approximately 410 genotyped donors. The aim of the study was to test whether cataloging public T cell receptors could identify signatures of past pathogen exposure. Using immunosequencing, the study profiled T cell repertoires from about 650 subjects and related those repertoires to cytomegalovirus serostatus. Besides the first cohort of 666 subjects, a separate validation cohort made up of roughly 120 different subjects was used. The study combined high-throughput TCR immunosequencing, statistical association of individual TCRs with disease status, and machine learning to predict cytomegalovirus infection status. In a later analysis, previously published TCR beta repertoires from about 640 donors were re-analyzed and high-resolution HLA genotyping was added so that TCR occurrence patterns could be studied. The later analysis used no new phenotypic data to find candidate immune exposures, relying instead on TCR beta sequences and their occurrence across donors. An earlier analysis of nearly 600 of the donors applied high-throughput TCR beta sequencing to assess whether each TCR beta V gene segment acted as functional or pseudogenic. Donor age, sex, ethnicity and CMV serostatus were compiled alongside the repertoire data. Genome-wide SNP genotypes for about 65% of the roughly 670 donors were used in a later genetic analysis, which treated that subset as a discovery cohort. Every repertoire in the discovery cohort had been generated on one and the same sequencing platform. Class I and class II HLA loci were covered by the typing at four-digit resolution. The number of donors typed differed by locus, with about 629-640 for A, B, C, DRB1 and DQB1, around 520 for DQA1, 600 to 610 for DPA1, and some 440 for DPB1. A few DR-DQ haplotypes were treated as single units for association and clustering because of strong linkage in the cohort. Among under 450 genotyped donors of the cohort, an average of approximately 240,000 unique TCR beta nucleotide sequences were sequenced per donor, 15% to 20% of them non-productive.

A remark on this clone: Its antigen is unknown. Per-nucleotide qualities are absent, and no much larger clonotype sits a single base away.

Here is what the overall study found, with its caveats: The authors suggested that the approach could potentially be generalized to other disease states and immunological phenotypes. A later analysis found that TCR association rates varied across HLA loci, with DRB1 alleles showing the most associated TCRs and HLA-C alleles the fewest. According to a later genetic analysis, donors in an Asian-associated ancestry cluster had fewer N-insertions in productive TCRs than the roughly 670-donor mean. Across donors, most TCR sequences were observed very rarely, whereas some public TCRs were present in many individuals. According to a later analysis, parvovirus B19, influenza, CMV and Epstein-Barr virus appeared linked to several top co-occurrence clusters. When HLA alleles, especially DR and DQ, strongly co-occurred, attributing TCR associations to individual alleles was difficult. A later analysis associated approximately 17,000 TCR beta sequences with specific HLA alleles at a false discovery rate of 0.05. In an earlier analysis of some 500 of the donors, most TCR beta V segments appeared in productive rearrangements about 90% or about 30% of the time, broadly matching IMGT annotations. In this cohort, only TCR beta chains were sequenced, and detectable features were limited by the absence of alpha or paired-chain data. The sequencing pipeline was judged likely to have produced a cluster of highly shared sequence variants as a technical artifact. Compared with equally common non-associated chains, HLA-associated TCR beta chains in a later analysis were more clonally expanded and had lower generation probabilities. A later analysis found that most CMV-associated TCR beta chains appeared HLA-restricted, with HLA associations seemingly driven largely by CMV exposure. Because counts were too low, roughly 16 rarely observed V segments, including chromosome 9 orphons, were excluded from the earlier analysis of 587 of the donors. Linkage disequilibrium might explain the correlated functional status among segregating V segments, but an unknown experimental factor could not be ruled out. V-gene and J-gene trimming of TCR beta chains was associated with a missense DCLRE1C variant in a later genetic analysis, and the association was replicated in an independent cohort. In vitro tests confirmed that a few of the cytomegalovirus-associated TCR beta chains recognize cytomegalovirus antigens. The presence/absence analyses assumed that sequencing depth was roughly uniform across donors, and that assumption may not be true. HLA typing was unavailable for some donors at each locus, so association tests used only the typed subset. In both the original and validation cohorts, the classifier was reported to diagnose cytomegalovirus status with high specificity and sensitivity. A further reported finding was that TCR beta sequences accurately predicted the HLA-A and HLA-B alleles for most subjects in the first cohort. The only immune exposure information available for the cohort was CMV serostatus. The study listed approximately 150 TCR beta chains as associated with cytomegalovirus. The 87-base-pair reads could not distinguish some IMGT-functional V segments, including TRBV6-2 and TRBV6-3, so those segments were excluded.

In total, around 600 healthy bone marrow donors made up the cohort. At the time of sampling, all cohort members were nominally healthy, though unrecorded immune exposures were likely present. The donor tested CMV seronegative and was one of the 352 seronegative cohort members. Every donor gave a peripheral blood sample, and the peripheral blood mononuclear cells from that sample were used for TCR beta sequencing. The Qiagen DNeasy Blood Extraction Kit was used to extract genomic DNA from the blood cell samples. The germline V gene (reference sequence) yields LNHDA for CDR1 and SQIVND for CDR2. The CDR3 covers 17 residues, taking in both the cysteine and the phenylalanine. The CDR3 DNA has 51 bases and is translated from base 1. The junction carries 14 bases between V and J, which are trimmed by 5 bases and 0 bases respectively. Library preparation used the immunoSEQ multiplex PCR assay. For the multiplex PCR, a mixture combining 60 forward primers for TCR Vbeta segments and 13 reverse primers for TCR Jbeta segments was used. The CDR3 region of rearranged TCR beta genes was amplified from genomic DNA by a multiplex PCR assay. The Illumina HiSeq System was used to sequence the amplified TCR beta libraries as 87-base-pair reads. Turning to the authors' computational methods: A later analysis counted some 80 million unique TCR beta chains across the 650 to 800 repertoires, and 10 million to 11 million of these chains were shared by at least two donors. To remove PCR and sequencing errors, raw reads were error-corrected and collapsed into unique sequences using a nearest-neighbor algorithm that merged closely related sequences. To assign V, D and J gene segments, CDR3 sequences were aligned to IMGT reference sequences. For a sequence to be retained, at least a six-nucleotide match to both a V gene segment and a J gene segment was required. Rearrangements were classified as productive when the CDR3 lacked stop codons and remained in frame with V and J, and all other rearrangements were classified as non-productive. CDR3 was defined by IMGT convention, running from the second conserved V-encoded cysteine to the conserved J-encoded phenylalanine. The earlier analysis of fewer than 700 of the donors excluded sequences that lacked an unambiguous match to a single V gene segment. An earlier analysis of some 500 of the donors classified V segments as functional when productive rearrangements were above 56.7% and as segregating when the standard deviation between donors was above 5%. A statistical classification framework was built to diagnose cytomegalovirus status from the catalog of TCR beta chain sequences. A later analysis assigned V and J genes by comparing TCR nucleotide sequences with IMGT/GENE-DB human TR gene sequences. Using the TCRdist pipeline, a later analysis assigned CDR3 sequences along with most-parsimonious VDJ recombination scenarios. A later analysis defined each TCR beta chain by its CDR3 amino acid sequence plus V-gene family, and excluded reads lacking a unique V-gene family. To address suspected cross-contamination and a sequencing artifact, a later analysis removed approximately 600 highly shared, low-generation-probability nucleotide sequences. A later analysis calculated a clonal expansion index for each public chain from normalized within-repertoire ranks of inferred template counts. A later analysis computed generation probabilities with a VDJ recombination model fitted to out-of-frame rearrangements, and checked the results against IGoR. In a later analysis, TCR-TCR, TCR-HLA and TCR-CMV co-occurrence was scored with hypergeometric tests, and a repertoire-size bias correction was applied to TCR pairs. A later analysis estimated false discovery rates by permuting HLA or CMV assignments 20 times. In a later analysis, co-occurring TCRs were grouped using DBSCAN, with TCRdist sequence similarity added in when clustering inside HLA-allele-positive subsets. For co-occurrence clustering, repertoires with fewer than 30,000 or more than 120,000 public chains were excluded, along with roughly 5 repertoires with anomalous nucleotide sharing. TCRdb stores this immuneACCESS table with in-frame sequences only. Part of the clones is absent; in the studies checked, under half of the shortfall reflects unresolved V genes, and no reason is known for the rest. For V, J and clone size, that table is used; D and trimming come from the DNA. The sample table lists some 96,000 clones, around 64% of them with a count of one. The ten largest clonotypes hold approximately 3% of the sample.

This clonotype was obtained from a man in his 60s in good health and CMV-seronegative. Recombination connected TRBV19 to TRBJ1-6; 6 matching bases give a weak D call of TRBD1. Sequenced sample: PBMCs. Here is the DNA: TGTGCCAGTAGTGATCAGGGGTCGAGCTCCTATAATTCACCCCTCCACTTT. Its translation reads: CASSDQGSSSYNSPLHF.